This T cell receptor beta chain derives from a study of blood T cell repertoires in COVID-19. For the study at large: Sites across the United States, Italy and Spain contributed samples from acute and convalescent COVID-19. PBMCs, B-cell-depleted T cells, or T cells provided the cDNA or gDNA that made up the material.

V shed 6 bases and J shed 1 base, with 16 bases lying between them. The CDR3 loop spans 15 amino acids. CDR1 and CDR2 from the germline V gene are KGHSH and LQKENI. This clone is a singleton in its sample. Per the authors' pipeline: Amplifying reference gene primers gave estimates of nucleated cell counts. Sequencing used immunoSEQ multiplex PCR; TCRdb keeps in-frame clones, though not all of them. The V and J calls and the clone size are those of that table, but D and trimming were determined from the DNA. The sample has hundreds of thousands of clones; roughly 88% are singletons. V usage is TRBV18 and J usage is TRBJ2-7; TRBD2 might be the D (6 bases). Input material: peripheral blood. This clonotype originated in a woman aged 25 to 45 who had recovered from COVID-19. CDR3 amino acids: CASSLGLVRSYEQYF. The CDR3 DNA follows: TGTGCCAGCTCGCTGGGACTCGTGCGATCCTACGAGCAGTACTTC.